This T cell receptor (beta chain) is from a study of blood T cell repertoires in COVID-19. Study-wide context: Samples of COVID-19 (acute and convalescent) were obtained from the United States, Italy and Spain. Nucleic acid was either cDNA or gDNA, and it came from T cells, B-cell-depleted T cells, or PBMCs.

Clones were sequenced by immunoSEQ multiplex PCR, and TCRdb holds only the in-frame ones, with some missing. The sample lists approximately 220,000 clones; approximately 80% were seen once. The germline V gene encodes CDR1 SGHVS and CDR2 FNYEAQ. J was trimmed by 6 bases and V by 4 bases; bases with no gene match: 5. CDR3 length: 13 amino acids. The sequenced sample consisted of peripheral blood. This chain links TRBV7-6 with TRBJ2-7; 8 positions agree with TRBD1. The receptor was derived from a woman older than 75 with acute or convalescent COVID-19. The DNA of the CDR3 is TGTGCCAGCAGCTCTCAGGGGGCGCGCGAGCAGTACTTC. Protein: CASSSQGAREQYF.